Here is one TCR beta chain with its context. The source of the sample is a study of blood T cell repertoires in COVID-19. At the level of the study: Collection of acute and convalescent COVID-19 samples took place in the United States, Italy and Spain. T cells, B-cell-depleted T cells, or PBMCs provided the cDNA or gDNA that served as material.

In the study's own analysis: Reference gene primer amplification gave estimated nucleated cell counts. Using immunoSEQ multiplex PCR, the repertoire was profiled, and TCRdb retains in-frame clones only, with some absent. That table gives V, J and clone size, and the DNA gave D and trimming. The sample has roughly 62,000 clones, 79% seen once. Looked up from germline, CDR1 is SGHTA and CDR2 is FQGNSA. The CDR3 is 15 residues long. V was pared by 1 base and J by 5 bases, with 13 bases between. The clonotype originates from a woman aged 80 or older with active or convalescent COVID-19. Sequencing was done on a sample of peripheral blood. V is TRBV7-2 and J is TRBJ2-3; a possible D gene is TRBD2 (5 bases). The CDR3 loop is CASSLEGVARDTQYF. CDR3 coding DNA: TGTGCCAGCAGCTTAGAGGGCGTAGCGAGAGATACGCAGTATTTT.